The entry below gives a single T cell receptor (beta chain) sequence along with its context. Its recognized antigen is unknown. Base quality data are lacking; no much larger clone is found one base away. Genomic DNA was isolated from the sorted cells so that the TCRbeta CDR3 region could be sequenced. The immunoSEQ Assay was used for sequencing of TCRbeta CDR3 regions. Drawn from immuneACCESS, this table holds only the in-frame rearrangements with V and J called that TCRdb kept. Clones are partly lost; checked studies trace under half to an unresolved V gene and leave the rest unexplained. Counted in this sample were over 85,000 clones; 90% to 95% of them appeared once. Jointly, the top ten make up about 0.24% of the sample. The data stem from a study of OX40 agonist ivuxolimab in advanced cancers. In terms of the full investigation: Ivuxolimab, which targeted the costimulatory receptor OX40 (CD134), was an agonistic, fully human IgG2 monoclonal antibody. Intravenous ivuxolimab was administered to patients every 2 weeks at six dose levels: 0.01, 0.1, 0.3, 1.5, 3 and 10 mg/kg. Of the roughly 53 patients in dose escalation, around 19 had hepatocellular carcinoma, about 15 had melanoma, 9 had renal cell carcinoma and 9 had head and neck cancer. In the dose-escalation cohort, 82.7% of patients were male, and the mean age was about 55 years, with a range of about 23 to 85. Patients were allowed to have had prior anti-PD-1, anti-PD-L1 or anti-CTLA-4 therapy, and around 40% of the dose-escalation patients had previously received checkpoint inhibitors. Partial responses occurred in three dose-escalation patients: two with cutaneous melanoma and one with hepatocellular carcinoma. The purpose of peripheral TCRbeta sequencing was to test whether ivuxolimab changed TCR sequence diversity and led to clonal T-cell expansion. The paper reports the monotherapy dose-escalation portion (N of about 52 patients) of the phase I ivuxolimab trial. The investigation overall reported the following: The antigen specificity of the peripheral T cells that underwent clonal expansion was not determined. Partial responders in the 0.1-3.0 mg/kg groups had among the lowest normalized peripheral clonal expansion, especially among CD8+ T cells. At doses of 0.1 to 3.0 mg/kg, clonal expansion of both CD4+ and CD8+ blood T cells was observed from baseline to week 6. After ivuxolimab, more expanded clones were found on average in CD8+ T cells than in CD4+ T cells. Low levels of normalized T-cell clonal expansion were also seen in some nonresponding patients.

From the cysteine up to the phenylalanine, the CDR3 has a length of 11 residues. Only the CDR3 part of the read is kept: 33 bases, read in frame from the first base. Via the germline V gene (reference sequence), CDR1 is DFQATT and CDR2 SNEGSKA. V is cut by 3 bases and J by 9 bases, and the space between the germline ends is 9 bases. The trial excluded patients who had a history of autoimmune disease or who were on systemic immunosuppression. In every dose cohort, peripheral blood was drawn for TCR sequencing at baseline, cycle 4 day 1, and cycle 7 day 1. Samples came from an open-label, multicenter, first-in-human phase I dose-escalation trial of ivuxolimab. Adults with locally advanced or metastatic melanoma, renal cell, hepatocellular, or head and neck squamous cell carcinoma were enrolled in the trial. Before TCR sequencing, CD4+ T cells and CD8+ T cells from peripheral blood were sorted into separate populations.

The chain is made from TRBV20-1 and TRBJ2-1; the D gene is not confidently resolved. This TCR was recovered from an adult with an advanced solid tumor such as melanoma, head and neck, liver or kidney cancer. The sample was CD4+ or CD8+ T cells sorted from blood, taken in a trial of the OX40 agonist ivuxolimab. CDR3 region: CSARSMGEQFF. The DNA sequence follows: TGCAGTGCTAGGTCTATGGGTGAGCAGTTCTTC.